The clone carrying this T cell receptor (beta chain) turned up a few times. The data originate from a study of T cell changes during pregnancy in multiple sclerosis. The repertoire was sequenced with immunoSEQ multiplex PCR; TCRdb's copy has only in-frame clones and lacks some. The repertoire holds about 110,000 clones, with about 89% as singletons. V lost 5 bases to trimming and J lost 7 bases, with 11 bases between them. CDR3 size: 12 residues. CDR1 ENHRY and CDR2 SYGVKD come from the germline V gene. The sequence derives from a female donor with multiple sclerosis, enrolled in a pregnancy study. The chain is built from TRBV10-3 and TRBJ1-1, with D hard to call. Here the sequenced sample was peripheral blood, taken before pregnancy. CDR3 bases: TGTGCCATCAGTCTGAAGGGAGATGAAGCTTTCTTT. Its translation is CAISLKGDEAFF.